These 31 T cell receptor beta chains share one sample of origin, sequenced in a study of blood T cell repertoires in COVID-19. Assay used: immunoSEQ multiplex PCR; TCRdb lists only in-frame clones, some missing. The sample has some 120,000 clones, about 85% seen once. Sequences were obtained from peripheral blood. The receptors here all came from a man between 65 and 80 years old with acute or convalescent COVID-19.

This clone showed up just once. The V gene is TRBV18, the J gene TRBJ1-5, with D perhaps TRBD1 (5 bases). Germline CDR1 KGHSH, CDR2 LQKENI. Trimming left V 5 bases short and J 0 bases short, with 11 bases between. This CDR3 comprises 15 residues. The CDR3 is CASSSQQDSNQPQHF. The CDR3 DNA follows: TGTGCCAGCTCATCCCAACAGGATAGCAATCAGCCCCAGCATTTT.

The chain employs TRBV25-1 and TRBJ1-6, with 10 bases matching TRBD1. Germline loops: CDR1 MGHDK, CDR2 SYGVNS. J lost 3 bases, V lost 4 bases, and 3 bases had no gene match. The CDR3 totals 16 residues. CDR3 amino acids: CASSAGTGVYNSPLHF. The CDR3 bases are TGTGCCAGCAGTGCCGGGACAGGGGTCTATAATTCACCCCTCCACTTT.

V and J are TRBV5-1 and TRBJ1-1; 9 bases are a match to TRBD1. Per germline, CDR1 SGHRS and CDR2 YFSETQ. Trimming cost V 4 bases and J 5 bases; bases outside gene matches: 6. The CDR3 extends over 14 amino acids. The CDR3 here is CASSVGQGWTEAFF. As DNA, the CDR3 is TGCGCCAGCAGCGTGGGACAGGGATGGACTGAAGCTTTCTTT.

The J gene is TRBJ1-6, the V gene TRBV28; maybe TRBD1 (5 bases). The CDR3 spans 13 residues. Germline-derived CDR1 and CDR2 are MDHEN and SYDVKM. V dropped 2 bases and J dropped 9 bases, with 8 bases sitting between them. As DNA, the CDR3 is TGTGCCAGCAGTTTAAGGACAATTTCACCCCTCCACTTT. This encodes CASSLRTISPLHF.

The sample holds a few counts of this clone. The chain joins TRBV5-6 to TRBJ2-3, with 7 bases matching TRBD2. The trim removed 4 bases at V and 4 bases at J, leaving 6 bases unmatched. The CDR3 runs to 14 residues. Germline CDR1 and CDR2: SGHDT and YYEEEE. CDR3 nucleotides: TGTGCCAGCAGCCCGCTAGGGAGGGCAGATACGCAGTATTTT. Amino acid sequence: CASSPLGRADTQYF.

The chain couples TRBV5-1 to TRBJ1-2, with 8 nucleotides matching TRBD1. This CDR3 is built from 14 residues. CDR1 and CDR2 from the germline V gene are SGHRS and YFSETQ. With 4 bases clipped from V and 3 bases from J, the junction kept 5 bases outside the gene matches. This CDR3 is CASSKTGVDYGYTF. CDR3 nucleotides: TGCGCCAGCAGCAAGACAGGGGTGGACTATGGCTACACCTTC.

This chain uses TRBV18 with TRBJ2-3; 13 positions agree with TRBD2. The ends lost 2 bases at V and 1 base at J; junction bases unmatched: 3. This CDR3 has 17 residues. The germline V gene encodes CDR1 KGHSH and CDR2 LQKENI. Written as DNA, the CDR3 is TGTGCCAGCTCACCAGGGACTAGCGGGGTTGGCACAGATACGCAGTATTTT. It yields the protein CASSPGTSGVGTDTQYF.

As DNA, the CDR3 is TGTGCCAGCACCGGAGGACAGGGGGTTAATTCACCCCTCCACTTT. Its translation: CASTGGQGVNSPLHF. The chain links TRBV6-5 to TRBJ1-6; 10 nucleotides line up with TRBD1. The CDR3 length is 15 residues. J was trimmed by 6 bases and V by 7 bases; bases with no gene match: 6. Looked up from germline, CDR1 is MNHEY and CDR2 is SVGAGI.

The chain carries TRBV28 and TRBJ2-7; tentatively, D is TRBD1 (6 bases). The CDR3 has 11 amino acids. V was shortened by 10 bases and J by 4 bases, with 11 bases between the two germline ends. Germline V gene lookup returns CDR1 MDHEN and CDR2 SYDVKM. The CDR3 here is CATRTDYEQYF. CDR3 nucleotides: TGTGCCACCCGGACAGATTACGAGCAGTACTTC. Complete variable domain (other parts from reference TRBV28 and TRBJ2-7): DVKVTQSSRYLVKRTGEKVFLECVQDMDHENMFWYRQDPGLGLRLIYFSYDVKMKEKGDIPEGYSVSREKKERFSLILESASTNQTSMYLCATRTDYEQYFGPGTRLTVT.

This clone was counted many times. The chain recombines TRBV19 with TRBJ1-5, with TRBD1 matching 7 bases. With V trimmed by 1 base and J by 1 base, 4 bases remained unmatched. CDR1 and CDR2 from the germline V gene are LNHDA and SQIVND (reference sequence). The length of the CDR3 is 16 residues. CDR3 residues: CASSIARGMSNQPQHF. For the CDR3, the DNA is TGTGCCAGTAGTATAGCCAGGGGGATGAGCAATCAGCCCCAGCATTTT.

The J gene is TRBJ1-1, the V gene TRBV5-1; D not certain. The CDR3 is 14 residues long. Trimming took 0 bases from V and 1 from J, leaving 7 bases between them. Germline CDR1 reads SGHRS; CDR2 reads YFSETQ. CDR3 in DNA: TGCGCCAGCAGCTTGGGGTCGAGGAACACTGAAGCTTTCTTT. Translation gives CASSLGSRNTEAFF.

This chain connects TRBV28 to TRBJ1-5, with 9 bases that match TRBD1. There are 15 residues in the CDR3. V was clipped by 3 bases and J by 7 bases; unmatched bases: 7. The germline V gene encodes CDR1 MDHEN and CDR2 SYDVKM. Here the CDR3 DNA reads TGTGCCAGCAGTTTTCGGGACAGGGTGAAACAGCCCCAGCATTTT. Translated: CASSFRDRVKQPQHF.

CDR3 sequence reads: CASSELDRGEAFF. The CDR3 coding sequence is TGCGCCAGCAGTGAATTGGACAGGGGTGAAGCTTTCTTT. V and J are TRBV10-1 and TRBJ1-1, with 9 bases matching TRBD1. Germline CDR1 and CDR2: WNHNN and SYGVQD (reference sequence). The CDR3 is made up of 13 amino acids. V was clipped by 3 bases and J by 7 bases; unmatched bases: 3.

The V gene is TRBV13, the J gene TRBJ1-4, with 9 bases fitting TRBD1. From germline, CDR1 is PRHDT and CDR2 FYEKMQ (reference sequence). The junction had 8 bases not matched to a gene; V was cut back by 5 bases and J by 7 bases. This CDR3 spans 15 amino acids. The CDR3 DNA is TGTGCCAGCAGCGTGGGACAGGGCGGGACTGAAAAACTGTTTTTT. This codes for CASSVGQGGTEKLFF.

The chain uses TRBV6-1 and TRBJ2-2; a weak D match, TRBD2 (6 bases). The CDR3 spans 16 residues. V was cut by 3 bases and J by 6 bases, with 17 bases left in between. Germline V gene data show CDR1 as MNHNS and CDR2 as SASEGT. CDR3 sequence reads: CASSESRLVLSGELFF. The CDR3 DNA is TGTGCCAGCAGTGAGTCAAGACTAGTTCTTTCCGGGGAGCTGTTTTTT.

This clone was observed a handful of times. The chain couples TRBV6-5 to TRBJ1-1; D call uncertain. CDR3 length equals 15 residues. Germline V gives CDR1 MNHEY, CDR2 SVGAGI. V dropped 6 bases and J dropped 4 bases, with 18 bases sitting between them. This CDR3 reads CASSFQFGVTTEAFF. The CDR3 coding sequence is TGTGCCAGCAGCTTCCAGTTCGGGGTGACCACTGAAGCTTTCTTT.

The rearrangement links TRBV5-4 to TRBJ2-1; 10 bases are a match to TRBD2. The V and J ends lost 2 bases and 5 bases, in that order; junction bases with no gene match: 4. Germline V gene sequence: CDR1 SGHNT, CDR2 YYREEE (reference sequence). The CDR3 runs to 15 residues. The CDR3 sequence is CASSLSSGGNNEQFF. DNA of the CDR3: TGTGCCAGCAGCTTAAGTAGCGGGGGGAACAATGAGCAGTTCTTC.

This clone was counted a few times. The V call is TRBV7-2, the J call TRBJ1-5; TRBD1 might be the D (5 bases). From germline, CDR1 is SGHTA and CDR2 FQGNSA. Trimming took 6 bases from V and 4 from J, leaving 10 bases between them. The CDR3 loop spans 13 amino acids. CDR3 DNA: TGTGCCAGCAGACCAGACAGAAATCAGCCCCAGCATTTT. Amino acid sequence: CASRPDRNQPQHF.

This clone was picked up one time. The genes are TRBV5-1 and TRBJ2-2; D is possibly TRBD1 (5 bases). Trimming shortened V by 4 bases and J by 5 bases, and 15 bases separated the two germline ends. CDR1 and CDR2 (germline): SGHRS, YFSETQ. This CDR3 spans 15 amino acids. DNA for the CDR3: TGCGCCAGCAGCCCAGCCGCTCAGGGAACCGGGGAGCTGTTTTTT. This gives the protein CASSPAAQGTGELFF.

The CDR3 coding sequence is TGTGCCAGCAGTTCCCACTACGAGCAGTACTTC. Its translation is CASSSHYEQYF. The V gene is TRBV28, the J gene TRBJ2-7; unclear D gene. V shed 4 bases and J shed 3 bases, with 4 bases lying between them. The germline V gene has CDR1 MDHEN and CDR2 SYDVKM. This CDR3 is 11 amino acids long.

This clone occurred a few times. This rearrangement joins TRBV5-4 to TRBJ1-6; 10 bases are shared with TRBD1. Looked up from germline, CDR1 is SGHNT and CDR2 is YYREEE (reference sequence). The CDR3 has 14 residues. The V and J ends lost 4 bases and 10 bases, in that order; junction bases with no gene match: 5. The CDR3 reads CASSEDRGDSPLHF. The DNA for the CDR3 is TGTGCCAGCAGCGAGGACAGGGGGGACTCACCCCTCCACTTT.

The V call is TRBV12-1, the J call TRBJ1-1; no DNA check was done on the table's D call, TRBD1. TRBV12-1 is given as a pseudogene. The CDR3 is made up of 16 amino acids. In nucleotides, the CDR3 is TGTGCCAGCAGCTTTGTTCGGGTCAGGGTGAACTTGGGGGCTTTCTTT. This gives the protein CASSFVRVRVNLGAFF.

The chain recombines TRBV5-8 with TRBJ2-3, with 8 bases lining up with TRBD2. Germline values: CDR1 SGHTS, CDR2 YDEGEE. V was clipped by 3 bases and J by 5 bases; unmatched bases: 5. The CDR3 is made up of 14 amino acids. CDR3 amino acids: CASSSGGARDTQYF. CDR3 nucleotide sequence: TGTGCCAGCAGCTCCGGGGGGGCCAGAGATACGCAGTATTTT. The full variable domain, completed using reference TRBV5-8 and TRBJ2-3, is EAGVTQSPTHLIKTRGQQATLRCSPISGHTSVYWYQQALGLGLQFLLWYDEGEERNRGNFPPRFSGRQFPNYSSELNVNALELEDSALYLCASSSGGARDTQYFGPGTRLTVL.

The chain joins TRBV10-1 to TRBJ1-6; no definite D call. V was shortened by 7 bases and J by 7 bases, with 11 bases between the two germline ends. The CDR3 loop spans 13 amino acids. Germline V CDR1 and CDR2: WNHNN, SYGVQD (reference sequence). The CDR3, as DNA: TGCGCCAGCACTCCTACACAGAATTCACCCCTCCACTTT. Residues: CASTPTQNSPLHF.

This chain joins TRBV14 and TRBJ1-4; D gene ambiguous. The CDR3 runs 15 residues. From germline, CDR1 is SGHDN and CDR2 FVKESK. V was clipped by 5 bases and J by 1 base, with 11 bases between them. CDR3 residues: CASSFRTGTNEKLFF. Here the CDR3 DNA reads TGTGCCAGCAGCTTCCGCACGGGAACTAATGAAAAACTGTTTTTT.

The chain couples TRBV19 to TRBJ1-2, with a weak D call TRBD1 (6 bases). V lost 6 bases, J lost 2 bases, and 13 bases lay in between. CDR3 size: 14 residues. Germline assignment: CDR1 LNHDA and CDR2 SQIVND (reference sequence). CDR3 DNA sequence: TGTGCCAGTAGCCAGGGGTTGAGAAACTATGGCTACACCTTC. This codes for CASSQGLRNYGYTF.

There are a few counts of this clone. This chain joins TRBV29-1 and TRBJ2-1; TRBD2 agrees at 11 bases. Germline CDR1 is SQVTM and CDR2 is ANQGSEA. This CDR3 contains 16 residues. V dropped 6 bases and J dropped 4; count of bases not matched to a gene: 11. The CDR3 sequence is CSVEPLWTSGYNEQFF. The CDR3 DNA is TGCAGCGTCGAACCCCTATGGACTAGCGGGTACAATGAGCAGTTCTTC.

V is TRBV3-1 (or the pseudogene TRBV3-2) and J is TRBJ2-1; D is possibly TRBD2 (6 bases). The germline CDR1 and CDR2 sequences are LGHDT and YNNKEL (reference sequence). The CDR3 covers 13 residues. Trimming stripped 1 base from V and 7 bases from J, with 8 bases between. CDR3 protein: CASSQGGRNEQFF. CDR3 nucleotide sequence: TGTGCCAGCAGCCAAGGGGGGAGGAATGAGCAGTTCTTC.

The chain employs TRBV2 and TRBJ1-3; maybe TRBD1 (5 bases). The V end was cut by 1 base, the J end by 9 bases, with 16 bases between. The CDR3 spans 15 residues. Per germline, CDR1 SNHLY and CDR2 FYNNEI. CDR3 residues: CASSEDRGVGGTIYF. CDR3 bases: TGTGCCAGCAGTGAAGATAGAGGGGTCGGGGGCACCATATATTTT.

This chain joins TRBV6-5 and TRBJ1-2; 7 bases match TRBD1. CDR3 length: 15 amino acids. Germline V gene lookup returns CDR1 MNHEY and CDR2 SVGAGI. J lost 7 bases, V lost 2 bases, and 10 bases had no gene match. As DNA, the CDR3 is TGTGCCAGCAGTTACGGGCAGGGGGGTTCAAGTGGCTACACCTTC. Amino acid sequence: CASSYGQGGSSGYTF.

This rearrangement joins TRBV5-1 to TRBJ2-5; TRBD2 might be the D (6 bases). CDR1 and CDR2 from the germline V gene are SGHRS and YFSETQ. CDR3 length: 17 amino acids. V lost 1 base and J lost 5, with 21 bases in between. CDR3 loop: CASSLSGGSTSRETQYF. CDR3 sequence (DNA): TGCGCCAGCAGCTTGTCTGGGGGGAGTACCTCCAGGGAGACCCAGTACTTC. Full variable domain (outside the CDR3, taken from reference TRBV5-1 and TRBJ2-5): KAGVTQTPRYLIKTRGQQVTLSCSPISGHRSVSWYQQTPGQGLQFLFEYFSETQRNKGNFPGRFSGRQFSNSRSEMNVSTLELGDSALYLCASSLSGGSTSRETQYFGPGTRLLVL.